These 4 T cell receptor beta chains share one sample of origin, sequenced in a study of long-term antiretroviral therapy in people with HIV. Samples were assayed with immunoSEQ v3.0 at survey level. The repertoire was sequenced with immunoSEQ multiplex PCR; TCRdb's copy has only in-frame clones and lacks some. Altogether over 30,000 clones are present, roughly three quarters being singletons, with the ten largest covering approximately 2.9%. The specimen was unsorted PBMCs, collected 1.9 years after starting antiretroviral therapy. The receptors were gathered from a man between 18 and 35 years old with HIV.

The chain is built from TRBV28 and TRBJ1-6; D possibly corresponds to TRBD1 (6 bases). CDR3 length equals 16 residues. V was shortened by 5 bases and J by 9 bases, with 20 bases between the two germline ends. Germline V lookup: CDR1 MDHEN, CDR2 SYDVKM. CDR3: CASSPRDSQGISPLHF. The CDR3 region has the DNA TGTGCCAGCAGTCCCAGAGACAGCCAGGGGATTTCACCCCTCCACTTT.

The V call is TRBV11-1, the J call TRBJ2-1; possibly TRBD1 for D (6 bases). This CDR3 contains 18 residues. V gave up 5 bases and J gave up 4 bases, with 24 bases separating them. CDR1 and CDR2 from the germline V gene are SGHAT and FQDESV (reference sequence). The CDR3 spells CASSLPPKPTGEYNEQFF. The CDR3 DNA follows: TGTGCCAGCAGCCTGCCCCCGAAGCCGACAGGAGAATACAATGAGCAGTTCTTC. Looking up the rest from reference TRBV11-1 and TRBJ2-1 gives the full variable domain: EAEVAQSPRYKITEKSQAVAFWCDPISGHATLYWYRQILGQGPELLVQFQDESVVDDSQLPKDRFSAERLKGVDSTLKIQPAELGDSAMYLCASSLPPKPTGEYNEQFFGPGTRLTVL.

The chain joins TRBV11-2 to TRBJ1-1, with D hard to call. This CDR3 is 15 amino acids long. Germline CDR1 reads SGHAT; CDR2 reads FQNNGV. V lost 2 bases to trimming and J lost 0 bases, with 10 bases between them. CDR3 sequence: CASSLSGLLNTEAFF. CDR3 bases: TGTGCCAGCAGCTTATCCGGGCTCCTGAACACTGAAGCTTTCTTT.

V is TRBV7-9 and J is TRBJ1-5; TRBD1 agrees at 10 bases. V lost 5 bases, J lost 3 bases, and 4 bases stayed unmatched. The CDR3 has 15 amino acids. CDR1 is SEHNR, CDR2 FQNEAQ, per germline (reference sequence). This CDR3 is CASSLGTGANQPQHF. In DNA form, the CDR3 reads TGTGCCAGCAGCCTAGGGACAGGGGCCAATCAGCCCCAGCATTTT.